Presented here are 15 T cell receptor beta chains from one specimen sequenced in a study of shared clonotypes between healthy human individuals. Measured with immunoSEQ multiplex PCR; TCRdb has only the in-frame clones, and not every one. This table holds about 800,000 clones, about 96% found once. Naive CD8 cells comprised CD45RO-negative, CCR7-positively selected cells, excluding terminally differentiated effector memory CD45RA+ cells. Sequencing was performed on naive CD8+ T cells sorted from blood. These receptors were taken from a man younger than 40 in good health.

V gene TRBV4-2 combines with J gene TRBJ1-1, with a weak D call TRBD1 (6 bases). V shed 1 base and J shed 1 base, with 10 bases lying between them. The CDR3 runs to 15 residues. Germline CDR1 reads LGHNA; CDR2 reads YNFKEQ. CDR3 loop: CASSQAGETNTEAFF. CDR3 in DNA: TGTGCCAGCAGCCAAGCAGGGGAGACGAACACTGAAGCTTTCTTT.

The chain has TRBV7-8 and TRBJ2-7; D perhaps matches TRBD2 (6 bases). CDR1 is SGHVS and CDR2 is FQNEAQ in the germline V gene. Trimming took 1 base from V and 3 from J, leaving 13 bases between them. This CDR3 has 15 residues. The chain's CDR3 is CASSLVTRTNYEQYF. CDR3 nucleotide sequence: TGTGCCAGCAGCTTAGTCACAAGGACTAACTACGAGCAGTACTTC. The full variable domain, in which reference TRBV7-8 and TRBJ2-7 provide the parts outside the CDR3, is GAGVSQSPRYKVAKRGQDVALRCDPISGHVSLFWYQQALGQGPEFLTYFQNEAQLDKSGLPSDRFFAERPEGSVSTLKIQRTQQEDSAVYLCASSLVTRTNYEQYFGPGTRLTVT.

This rearrangement joins TRBV11-2 to TRBJ2-3; TRBD2 agrees at 8 bases. CDR3 size: 17 residues. J lost 1 base, V lost 3 bases, and 9 bases had no gene match. Germline V gives CDR1 SGHAT, CDR2 FQNNGV. The CDR3 region is CASSFGRREGGTDTQYF. CDR3 in DNA: TGTGCCAGCAGCTTTGGTCGTCGGGAGGGGGGCACAGATACGCAGTATTTT. The full variable domain, rest sourced from reference TRBV11-2 and TRBJ2-3, is EAGVAQSPRYKIIEKRQSVAFWCNPISGHATLYWYQQILGQGPKLLIQFQNNGVVDDSQLPKDRFSAERLKGVDSTLKIQPAKLEDSAVYLCASSFGRREGGTDTQYFGPGTRLTVL.

The gene calls are TRBV28 and TRBJ2-3; 7 positions agree with TRBD2. This CDR3 spans 14 amino acids. Germline assignment: CDR1 MDHEN and CDR2 SYDVKM. V lost 5 bases and J lost 4; bases outside the gene matches: 6. CDR3: CASSQLGGPDTQYF. The CDR3 DNA is TGTGCCAGCAGTCAGCTGGGAGGGCCAGATACGCAGTATTTT.

The V gene is TRBV18, the J gene TRBJ2-3; 11 bases map to TRBD2. The J segment lost 2 bases and the V segment lost 3 bases, leaving 7 bases of the junction unmatched. The V gene's germline CDR1 is KGHSH and CDR2 LQKENI. CDR3 length: 17 residues. The CDR3 here is CASSPPLAGGATDTQYF. The CDR3 nucleotides read TGTGCCAGCTCACCGCCTCTAGCGGGAGGCGCCACAGATACGCAGTATTTT.

The chain is built from TRBV15 and TRBJ2-7; TRBD2 matches at 9 bases. V lost 5 bases and J lost 5; bases outside the gene matches: 10. This CDR3 has 15 residues. The germline V gene has CDR1 LNHNV and CDR2 YYDKDF (reference sequence). The CDR3, as DNA: TGTGCCACCAGCCGAATAGCGGGAGCTCGGGACGAGCAGTACTTC. It encodes CATSRIAGARDEQYF.

This sequence joins TRBV7-8 and TRBJ2-1; 7 bases are shared with TRBD2. The J segment lost 0 bases and the V segment lost 2 bases, leaving 4 bases of the junction unmatched. CDR1 and CDR2 (germline): SGHVS, FQNEAQ. CDR3 length equals 16 residues. CDR3 region: CASSLLAVSSYNEQFF. The CDR3 DNA is TGTGCCAGCAGCTTACTAGCGGTTAGCTCCTACAATGAGCAGTTCTTC.

The rearrangement uses TRBV4-3 and TRBJ2-6; D uncertain. V gave up 0 bases and J gave up 1 base, with 10 bases separating them. CDR1 is LGHNA, CDR2 YSLEER, per germline. This CDR3 has 17 residues. The CDR3 is CASSQDRVPSGANVLTF. CDR3 sequence (DNA): TGCGCCAGCAGCCAAGACCGAGTACCGTCTGGGGCCAACGTCCTGACTTTC.

The chain recombines TRBV14 with TRBJ1-1; D ambiguous. V was cut by 0 bases and J by 5 bases, with 13 bases left in between. This CDR3 is 15 amino acids long. Germline assignment: CDR1 SGHDN and CDR2 FVKESK. The CDR3 reads CASSQDLTGWTEAFF. The CDR3 DNA is TGTGCCAGCAGCCAAGATCTGACGGGGTGGACTGAAGCTTTCTTT.

The chain joins TRBV14 to TRBJ2-2; TRBD1 matches at 10 bases. With V trimmed by 3 bases and J by 4 bases, 8 bases remained unmatched. Germline CDR1 SGHDN, CDR2 FVKESK. This CDR3 is 17 amino acids long. In nucleotides, the CDR3 is TGTGCCAGCAGCCACCGACAGGGGGCCCAGACCACCGGGGAGCTGTTTTTT. This sequence encodes CASSHRQGAQTTGELFF.

The V and J genes are TRBV18 and TRBJ2-7, with 8 bases matching TRBD1. The V and J ends lost 6 bases and 0 bases, in that order; junction bases with no gene match: 4. This CDR3 region has 14 residues. In germline, CDR1 is KGHSH, CDR2 LQKENI. CDR3: CASSSDRVSYEQYF. The CDR3 DNA sequence: TGTGCCAGCTCTTCGGACAGGGTCTCCTACGAGCAGTACTTC.

This chain links TRBV6-4 with TRBJ1-2; 9 bases are shared with TRBD1. Looked up from germline, CDR1 is MRHNA and CDR2 is SNTAGT. J gave up 8 bases and V 2 bases, and 12 bases lay outside the gene matches. The CDR3 is 16 amino acids. The CDR3 nucleotides are TGTGCCAGCAGTGACCATCCGACGGGACAGGGACAGGGCTACACCTTC. Its protein is CASSDHPTGQGQGYTF.

This chain uses TRBV9 with TRBJ2-5; D perhaps matches TRBD2 (5 bases). V lost 0 bases to trimming and J lost 5 bases, with 20 bases between them. The CDR3 has 17 residues. Germline V gene lookup returns CDR1 SGDLS and CDR2 YYNGEE. This CDR3 is CASSVEVVLLVDETQYF. The DNA for the CDR3 is TGTGCCAGCAGCGTAGAGGTCGTACTACTAGTGGATGAGACCCAGTACTTC. Complete variable domain (other parts from reference TRBV9 and TRBJ2-5): DSGVTQTPKHLITATGQRVTLRCSPRSGDLSVYWYQQSLDQGLQFLIQYYNGEERAKGNILERFSAQQFPDLHSELNLSSLELGDSALYFCASSVEVVLLVDETQYFGPGTRLLVL.

This sequence joins TRBV7-6 and TRBJ2-7; 7 nucleotides line up with TRBD1. The junction had 10 bases not matched to a gene; V was cut back by 5 bases and J by 3 bases. The CDR3 extends over 15 amino acids. CDR1 is SGHVS, CDR2 FNYEAQ, per germline. In nucleotides, the CDR3 is TGTGCCAGCAGCCCGCGGACAGGCCGCGACTACGAGCAGTACTTC. Its protein is CASSPRTGRDYEQYF.

The V gene is TRBV6-6, the J gene TRBJ2-7; either TRBD1 or TRBD2 may supply D (5 bases each). The ends were cut back, 2 bases at V and 5 bases at J, with 16 bases in the middle. The CDR3 loop spans 15 amino acids. Per the germline V gene, CDR1 is MNHNY and CDR2 is SVGAGI (reference sequence). The CDR3 loop is CASSYGAGTGHEQYF. CDR3 in DNA: TGTGCCAGCAGTTACGGGGCCGGGACGGGCCACGAGCAGTACTTC.